One and the same sample provided the 17 T cell receptor beta chains below, sequenced in a study of T-cell reconstitution after alpha-beta-depleted transplantation in children. The authors prepared the TCRbeta library with unique molecular identifiers. TCRdb reprocessed the PCR reads with MiXCR, giving one entry per CDR3 protein. The table has a few hundred thousand distinct CDR3 sequences, 13% seen once. Here the sequenced sample was PBMCs, mostly from graft donor cells, taken 360 days after TCRalphabeta/CD19-depleted stem cell transplant. The receptors derive from a male patient under 18 who had a stem cell transplant for acute myeloid leukemia, so the T cells may come from the graft donor.

This clonotype was observed a few times. The V gene is TRBV29-1, the J gene TRBJ2-7, with D unclear. The germline gives CDR1 SQVTM, CDR2 ANQGSEA. This CDR3 is built from 12 residues. The ends were cut back, 4 bases at V and 3 bases at J, with 10 bases in the middle. CDR3 in amino acids: CSVGYSVYEQYF. In DNA, the CDR3 is TGCAGCGTTGGTTACTCGGTCTACGAGCAGTACTTC.

This clonotype was detected many times. The J gene is TRBJ2-2, the V gene TRBV15; 9 positions match TRBD2. The CDR3 is 16 residues long. Germline V gives CDR1 LNHNV, CDR2 YYDKDF (reference sequence). V was pared by 5 bases and J by 0 bases, with 4 bases of the junction left unmatched. CDR3 residues: CATSGGTSPNTGELFF. CDR3 DNA sequence: TGTGCCACCAGCGGTGGGACTAGCCCGAACACCGGGGAGCTGTTTTTT.

There are a few counts of this clonotype. The gene calls are TRBV12-3 or TRBV12-4 and TRBJ2-7; perhaps TRBD2 as D (7 bases). The V and J ends lost 6 bases and 1 base respectively, with 22 bases between them. The CDR3 has 17 residues. The CDR3 DNA is TGTGCCAGCAGCTGGGGGCTAGCGGCGTATCGGTCCTACGAGCAGTACTTC. Residues: CASSWGLAAYRSYEQYF.

This clonotype has more than one count but fewer than ten. The chain joins TRBV6-6 to TRBJ2-7; TRBD2 is a possible D gene (6 bases). Trimming pared 5 bases from V and 5 bases from J, leaving 19 bases between. This CDR3 is 15 amino acids long. Germline V gene sequence: CDR1 MNHNY, CDR2 SVGAGI (reference sequence). CDR3 in DNA: TGTGCCAGCAGTCCTCGGTTTAGACTAGGGAACGAGCAGTACTTC. It codes for CASSPRFRLGNEQYF.

The chain recombines TRBV7-8 with TRBJ1-5, with 8 positions matching TRBD1. V lost 0 bases to trimming and J lost 0 bases; unmatched junction nucleotides: 7. CDR1 and CDR2 from the germline V gene are SGHVS and FQNEAQ. This CDR3 contains 18 residues. The DNA for the CDR3 is TGTGCCAGCAGCTTAGCCCGGACAGGGACCTATAGCAATCAGCCCCAGCATTTT. Translating it yields CASSLARTGTYSNQPQHF.

V gene TRBV20-1 combines with J gene TRBJ2-1; 10 nucleotides agree with TRBD2. CDR1 is DFQATT and CDR2 is SNEGSKA in the germline V gene (reference sequence). The CDR3 runs 13 residues. The junction had 10 bases not matched to a gene; V was cut back by 3 bases and J by 14 bases. DNA of the CDR3: TGCAGTGCTAGGGGGGCTACTAGCGGGGAGGAGTTCTTC. Protein sequence: CSARGATSGEEFF.

The V and J genes are TRBV5-5 and TRBJ2-2; D remains ambiguous. V shed 4 bases and J shed 3 bases, with 16 bases lying between them. The germline V gene encodes CDR1 SGHKS and CDR2 YYEKEE (reference sequence). There are 16 residues in the CDR3. CDR3 region: CASSGAAKRDTGELFF. CDR3 sequence (DNA): TGTGCCAGCAGCGGTGCGGCTAAAAGGGACACCGGGGAGCTGTTTTTT.

This clonotype was counted only a few times. The chain employs TRBV4-3 and TRBJ1-2; 9 nucleotides line up with TRBD1. The CDR3 loop spans 16 amino acids. The germline V gene encodes CDR1 LGHNA and CDR2 YSLEER. V dropped 0 bases and J dropped 6; count of bases not matched to a gene: 8. CDR3 in DNA: TGCGCCAGCAGCCAAGATTCGGGACAGGGCGGGCATGGCTACACCTTC. This codes for CASSQDSGQGGHGYTF.

This clonotype was seen repeatedly, ten times or more. This chain links TRBV3-1 with TRBJ2-2; 12 positions agree with TRBD2. The CDR3 totals 18 residues. V trimming: 1 base; J trimming: 1 base; junction bases outside the gene matches: 4. Germline CDR1 and CDR2: LGHDT and YNNKEL (reference sequence). CDR3 sequence reads: CASSQARLAGVNTGELFF. CDR3 coding DNA: TGTGCCAGCAGCCAAGCCCGACTAGCGGGGGTGAACACCGGGGAGCTGTTTTTT.

The J gene is TRBJ2-3, the V gene TRBV20-1; no clear D gene. Germline values: CDR1 DFQATT, CDR2 SNEGSKA (reference sequence). Trimming took off 2 bases at V and 1 base at J, with 13 bases between the two ends. CDR3 size: 15 residues. The CDR3: CSARNPARGTDTQYF. The CDR3 DNA follows: TGCAGTGCTAGAAACCCCGCTCGGGGCACAGATACGCAGTATTTT.

This clonotype was seen at least ten times. The rearrangement joins TRBV15 to TRBJ2-5; no reliable D call. Germline assignment: CDR1 LNHNV and CDR2 YYDKDF (reference sequence). The CDR3 consists of 12 residues. Trimming stripped 1 base from V and 5 bases from J, with 5 bases between. CDR3 in DNA: TGTGCCACCAGCAGAGGCTTGGAGACCCAGTACTTC. Residues: CATSRGLETQYF.

The rearrangement uses TRBV6-2 or TRBV6-3 and TRBJ2-1; D is ambiguous. The germline CDR1 and CDR2 sequences are MNHEY and SVGEGT. There are 15 residues in the CDR3. V lost 6 bases to trimming and J lost 2 bases, with 14 bases between them. DNA for the CDR3: TGTGCCAGCAGCCTAATGACCACCCCCTACAATGAGCAGTTCTTC. This translates into CASSLMTTPYNEQFF.

This rearrangement joins TRBV29-1 to TRBJ2-3; 10 positions agree with TRBD2. The CDR3 sequence is 16 residues long. Per germline, CDR1 SQVTM and CDR2 ANQGSEA. Germline trimming cut 2 bases from V and 2 bases from J; bases unmatched to any gene: 7. This chain's CDR3 is CSVETPLAGHTDTQYF. Written as DNA, the CDR3 is TGCAGCGTTGAAACCCCACTAGCGGGACACACAGATACGCAGTATTTT.

This rearrangement joins TRBV20-1 to TRBJ2-3; 15 bases map to TRBD2. V shed 3 bases and J 2 bases; nucleotides not matched to a gene: 6. Germline V CDR1 and CDR2: DFQATT, SNEGSKA (reference sequence). The CDR3 is 17 amino acids. The CDR3 nucleotides read TGCAGTGCTAGCGGACTAGCGGGAGGGACGATCACAGATACGCAGTATTTT. It translates to CSASGLAGGTITDTQYF.

This chain connects TRBV7-2 to TRBJ2-3; no firm D call. V lost 5 bases and J 2 bases, leaving 11 bases between the germline ends. Germline V gives CDR1 SGHTA, CDR2 FQGNSA. CDR3 length: 14 residues. As DNA, the CDR3 is TGTGCCAGCAGCCCGGAGATGGCCACAGATACGCAGTATTTT. Its protein product is CASSPEMATDTQYF.

The rearrangement joins TRBV6-5 to TRBJ2-3, with 7 bases aligning to TRBD1. This CDR3 comprises 16 residues. CDR1 is MNHEY and CDR2 is SVGAGI in the germline V gene. The trim removed 0 bases at V and 5 bases at J, leaving 8 bases unmatched. Here the CDR3 reads CASSYSWDSTLDTQYF. The CDR3 nucleotides read TGTGCCAGCAGTTACTCATGGGACAGTACCTTAGATACGCAGTATTTT.

The rearrangement uses TRBV18 and TRBJ2-1; weak D call: TRBD2 (5 bases). The CDR3 is made up of 15 amino acids. CDR1 KGHSH and CDR2 LQKENI come from the germline V gene. V shed 3 bases and J shed 0 bases, with 9 bases lying between them. CDR3 amino acids: CASSPEVSSYNEQFF. CDR3 nucleotide sequence: TGTGCCAGCTCACCGGAGGTTAGCTCCTACAATGAGCAGTTCTTC.